These 17 T cell receptor beta chains originate from one sample sequenced in a study of spatial heterogeneity in lung cancer. Each CDR3 protein is one row after TCRdb ran MiXCR on the 5' RACE reads. This table holds around 27,000 distinct CDR3 sequences, approximately 6% found once. Time point: blood at routine non-recurrence follow-up after resection. Whole RNA, which was extracted from tumor, nontumor lung tissue or frozen PBMC, was sequenced without any cell sorting. The sequencing used PBMCs, collected at follow-up. These receptors came from a male donor with early-stage non-small cell lung cancer.

This clonotype came up many times. The rearrangement links TRBV18 to TRBJ2-1, with D unresolved. V shed 3 bases and J shed 7 bases, with 13 bases lying between them. Germline lookup yields CDR1 KGHSH and CDR2 LQKENI. CDR3 length equals 14 residues. The CDR3 nucleotides read TGTGCCAGCTCACCGCTGGGCAGGTTGAATGAGCAGTTCTTC. Protein: CASSPLGRLNEQFF. The variable domain in full, completed from reference TRBV18 and TRBJ2-1, reads NAGVMQNPRHLVRRRGQEARLRCSPMKGHSHVYWYRQLPEEGLKFMVYLQKENIIDESGMPKERFSAEFPKEGPSILRIQQVVRGDSAAYFCASSPLGRLNEQFFGPGTRLTVL.

This clonotype was detected only a few times. This chain uses TRBV2 with TRBJ1-5; TRBD1 matches 8 bases. Germline loops: CDR1 SNHLY, CDR2 FYNNEI. The CDR3 is 15 residues long. The V gene end was trimmed by 2 bases and the J gene end by 3 bases; junction bases not matched to a gene: 3. CDR3 in DNA: TGTGCCAGCAGTGAACAGGGACAGGTCAATCAGCCCCAGCATTTT. Translating gives CASSEQGQVNQPQHF.

The chain links TRBV6-2 or TRBV6-3 to TRBJ2-7; D possibly corresponds to TRBD1 (6 bases). Trimming took 5 bases from V and 6 from J, leaving 11 bases between them. CDR3 length: 12 amino acids. The germline CDR1 and CDR2 sequences are MNHEY and SVGEGT. CDR3 sequence (DNA): TGTGCCAGCAGTACACAGGGCTGCGAGCAGTACGTC. Encoded protein: CASSTQGCEQYV.

The gene calls are TRBV6-1 and TRBJ2-7; D ambiguous. V was cut by 5 bases and J by 2 bases, with 4 bases left in between. This CDR3 contains 11 residues. Germline V lookup: CDR1 MNHNS, CDR2 SASEGT. CDR3 residues: CASSSPYEQYV. The DNA for the CDR3 is TGTGCCAGCAGTAGCCCCTACGAGCAGTACGTC.

This clonotype occurred many times. The CDR3 nucleotides read TGTGCCACCAGCAGAGCGGAGACTAGCGGGAACCCCATAAATCCTTACGAGCAGTACGTC. This sequence encodes CATSRAETSGNPINPYEQYV. The chain has TRBV15 and TRBJ2-7; TRBD2 aligns across 11 bases. V shed 1 base, J shed 4 bases, and the junction held 18 bases outside the gene matches. CDR1 is LNHNV and CDR2 is YYDKDF in the germline V gene (reference sequence). The CDR3 has 20 amino acids.

By frequency in the sample, this clonotype is medium-sized. The V call is TRBV7-2, the J call TRBJ2-5; D is possibly TRBD1 or TRBD2 (5 bases each). CDR3 length: 12 residues. Trimming took off 3 bases at V and 5 bases at J, with 7 bases between the two ends. Per the germline V gene, CDR1 is SGHTA and CDR2 is FQGNSA. The CDR3: CASSFWGETQYF. CDR3 in DNA: TGTGCCAGCAGCTTCTGGGGGGAGACCCAGTACTTC.

Many counts were recorded for this clonotype. The genes are TRBV7-9 and TRBJ2-3; D call uncertain. This CDR3 spans 16 amino acids. Per germline, CDR1 SEHNR and CDR2 FQNEAQ (reference sequence). The V gene lost 3 bases and the J gene lost 6 bases, with 19 bases spanning the gap. The CDR3: CASSLPRGIRRDTQYF. In DNA, the CDR3 is TGTGCCAGCAGCTTGCCCCGCGGAATCAGGCGCGATACGCAGTATTTT.

There are many counts of this clonotype. V gene TRBV19 combines with J gene TRBJ2-5; the match to TRBD1 covers 7 bases. Germline loops: CDR1 LNHDA, CDR2 SQIVND (reference sequence). J gave up 2 bases and V 3 bases, and 3 bases lay outside the gene matches. The CDR3 contains 14 residues. This CDR3 is CASSMGQIQETQYF. The CDR3 DNA is TGTGCCAGTAGTATGGGACAGATACAAGAGACCCAGTACTTC.

This clonotype has at least ten counts. This rearrangement joins TRBV11-3 to TRBJ2-1; TRBD2 matches 11 bases. Germline lookup yields CDR1 SGHNT and CDR2 YENEEA. J gave up 2 bases and V 6 bases, and 3 bases lay outside the gene matches. The CDR3 runs to 15 residues. The CDR3 sequence is CASRMTSGTYNEQFF. CDR3 coding DNA: TGTGCCAGCAGAATGACTAGCGGGACCTACAATGAGCAGTTCTTC. Complete variable domain (other parts from reference TRBV11-3 and TRBJ2-1): EAGVVQSPRYKIIEKKQPVAFWCNPISGHNTLYWYLQNLGQGPELLIRYENEEAVDDSQLPKDRFSAERLKGVDSTLKIQPAELGDSAVYLCASRMTSGTYNEQFFGPGTRLTVL.

The chain joins TRBV2 to TRBJ2-3, with TRBD1 matching over 8 bases. This CDR3 has 16 amino acids. V shed 4 bases, J shed 4 bases, and the junction held 10 bases outside the gene matches. CDR1 is SNHLY, CDR2 FYNNEI, per germline. The CDR3 is CASSVPGQGLSDTQYF. The CDR3 region has the DNA TGTGCCAGCAGTGTCCCCGGACAGGGTTTATCAGATACGCAGTATTTT.

V usage is TRBV24-1 and J usage is TRBJ1-2, with D possibly matching TRBD1 (6 bases). Germline lookup yields CDR1 KGHDR and CDR2 SFDVKD. The CDR3 length is 14 residues. Trimming removed 0 bases from V and 4 bases from J, with 8 bases in between. In DNA, the CDR3 is TGTGCCACCAGTGATTTGACACAGGGCTATGGCTACACCTTC. The encoded protein is CATSDLTQGYGYTF.

This clonotype was found many times. The gene calls are TRBV7-3 and TRBJ1-1; TRBD1 aligns across 8 bases. J gave up 4 bases and V 0 bases, and 7 bases lay outside the gene matches. The CDR3 has 16 amino acids. Germline-derived CDR1 and CDR2 are SGHTA and FQGTGA. The CDR3 protein is CASSLTVTGGRTEAFF. DNA of the CDR3: TGTGCCAGCAGCTTAACAGTCACAGGGGGTCGCACTGAAGCTTTCTTT.

This clonotype was counted a few times. The rearrangement uses TRBV6-6 and TRBJ1-5; possible D gene TRBD1, 6 bases. The CDR3 length is 15 residues. From germline, CDR1 is MNHNY and CDR2 SVGAGI (reference sequence). V was shortened by 6 bases and J by 2 bases, with 14 bases between the two germline ends. CDR3 region: CASRETGMGNQPQHF. The CDR3 DNA is TGTGCCAGCAGAGAAACAGGGATGGGCAATCAGCCCCAGCATTTT.

This clonotype was observed many times. V is TRBV20-1 and J is TRBJ2-1, with 9 bases identical to TRBD2. Germline assignment: CDR1 DFQATT and CDR2 SNEGSKA (reference sequence). With 4 bases clipped from V and 0 bases from J, the junction kept 1 base outside the gene matches. The CDR3 length is 14 residues. CDR3 region: CSAKTSGSYNEQFF. The CDR3 DNA sequence: TGCAGTGCTAAGACTAGCGGCTCCTACAATGAGCAGTTCTTC.

The rearrangement links TRBV27 to TRBJ2-7; no clear D. In germline, CDR1 is MNHEY, CDR2 SMNVEV (reference sequence). The CDR3 totals 19 residues. Trimming left V 1 base short and J 2 bases short, with 24 bases between. The CDR3 DNA is TGTGCCAGCAGTTTATTTGGGCGTGGTCGGCGGATCGGAGCCTACGAGCAGTACTTC. Amino acids: CASSLFGRGRRIGAYEQYF.

The genes are TRBV7-9 and TRBJ1-3; D is uncertain. The germline V and J ends were trimmed by 1 base and 0 bases, with 4 bases remaining between them. CDR1 SEHNR and CDR2 FQNEAQ come from the germline V gene (reference sequence). This CDR3 region has 14 residues. The CDR3 DNA follows: TGTGCCAGCAGCTTAGGGAGCTCTGGAAACACCATATATTTT. Translation gives CASSLGSSGNTIYF.

This clonotype occurred many times. This sequence joins TRBV18 and TRBJ1-5; D call uncertain. The V and J ends lost 5 bases and 0 bases respectively, with 11 bases between them. The CDR3 runs to 15 residues. The V gene's germline CDR1 is KGHSH and CDR2 LQKENI. The CDR3 region is CASSSSGLSNQPQHF. In DNA form, the CDR3 reads TGTGCCAGCTCATCGTCTGGACTTAGCAATCAGCCCCAGCATTTT.